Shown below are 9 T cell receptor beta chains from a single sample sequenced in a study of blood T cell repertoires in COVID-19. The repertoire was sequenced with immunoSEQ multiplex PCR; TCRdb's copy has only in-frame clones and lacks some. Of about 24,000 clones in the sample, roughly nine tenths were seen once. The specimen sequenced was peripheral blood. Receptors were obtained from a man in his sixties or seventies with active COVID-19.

In DNA, the CDR3 is TGTGCCAGCAGCTTTGCGGGACTAGCGGGAGGGACAAATACGCAGTATTTT. This gives the protein CASSFAGLAGGTNTQYF. The chain has TRBV7-2 and TRBJ2-3; 16 nucleotides agree with TRBD2. Losses at the gene ends were 3 bases for V and 7 bases for J; bases not matched to a gene: 7. This CDR3 region has 17 residues. Germline V gene data show CDR1 as SGHTA and CDR2 as FQGNSA.

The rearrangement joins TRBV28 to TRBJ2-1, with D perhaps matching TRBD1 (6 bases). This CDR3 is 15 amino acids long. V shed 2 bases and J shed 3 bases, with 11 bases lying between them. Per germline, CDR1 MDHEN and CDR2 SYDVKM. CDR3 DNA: TGTGCCAGCAGTTTAGCAGGGGAGAGCTACAATGAGCAGTTCTTC. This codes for CASSLAGESYNEQFF.

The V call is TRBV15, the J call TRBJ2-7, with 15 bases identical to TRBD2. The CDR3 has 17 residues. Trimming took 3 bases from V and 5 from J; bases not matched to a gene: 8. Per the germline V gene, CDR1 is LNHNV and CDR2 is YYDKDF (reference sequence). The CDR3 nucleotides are TGTGCCACCAGCAGCCCGGGACTAGCGGGAGGTTTCCACGAGCAGTACTTC. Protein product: CATSSPGLAGGFHEQYF.

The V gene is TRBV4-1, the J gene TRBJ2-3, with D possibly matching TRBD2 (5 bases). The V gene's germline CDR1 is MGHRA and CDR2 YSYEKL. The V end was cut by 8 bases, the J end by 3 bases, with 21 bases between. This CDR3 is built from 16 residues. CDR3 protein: CASGGEVARRTDTQYF. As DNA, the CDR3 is TGCGCCAGCGGAGGCGAGGTAGCGAGGAGAACAGATACGCAGTATTTT.

CDR3 residues: CASSISGTRVGYNEQFF. For the CDR3, the DNA is TGTGCCAGTAGTATCTCCGGGACTAGGGTGGGGTACAATGAGCAGTTCTTC. This rearrangement joins TRBV19 to TRBJ2-1; the match to TRBD2 covers 8 bases. V lost 3 bases, J lost 4 bases, and 11 bases stayed unmatched. The CDR3 has 17 amino acids. Germline loops: CDR1 LNHDA, CDR2 SQIVND (reference sequence).

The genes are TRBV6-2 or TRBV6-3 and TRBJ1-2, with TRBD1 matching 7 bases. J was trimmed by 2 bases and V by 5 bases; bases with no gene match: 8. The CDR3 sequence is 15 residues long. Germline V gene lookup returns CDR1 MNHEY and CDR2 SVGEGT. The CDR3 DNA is TGTGCCAGCAGTACTGAGACAGGGTTGAACTATGGCTACACCTTC. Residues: CASSTETGLNYGYTF.

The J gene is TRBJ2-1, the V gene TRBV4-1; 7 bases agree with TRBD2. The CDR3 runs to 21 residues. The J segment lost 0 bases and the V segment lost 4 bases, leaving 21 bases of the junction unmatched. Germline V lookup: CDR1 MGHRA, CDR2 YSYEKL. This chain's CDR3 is CASSLKAKVVVREASYNEQFF. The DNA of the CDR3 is TGCGCCAGCAGCCTTAAGGCTAAAGTAGTGGTACGGGAGGCCTCCTACAATGAGCAGTTCTTC.

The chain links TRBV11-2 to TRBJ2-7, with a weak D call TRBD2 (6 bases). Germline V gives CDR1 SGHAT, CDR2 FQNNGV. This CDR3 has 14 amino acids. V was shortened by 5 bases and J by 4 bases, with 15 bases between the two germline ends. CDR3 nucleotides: TGTGCCAGCAGCGCGGGGACTTCTAATTACGAGCAGTACTTC. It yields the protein CASSAGTSNYEQYF.

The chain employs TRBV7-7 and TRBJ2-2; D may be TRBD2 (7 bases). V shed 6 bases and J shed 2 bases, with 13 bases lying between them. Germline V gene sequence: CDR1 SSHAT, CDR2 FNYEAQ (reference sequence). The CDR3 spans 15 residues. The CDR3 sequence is CASRRGGANTGELFF. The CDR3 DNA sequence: TGTGCCAGCAGACGAGGGGGGGCTAACACCGGGGAGCTGTTTTTT. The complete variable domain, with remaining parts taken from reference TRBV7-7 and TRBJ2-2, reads GAGVSQSPRYKVTKRGQDVTLRCDPISSHATLYWYQQALGQGPEFLTYFNYEAQPDKSGLPSDRFSAERPEGSISTLTIQRTEQRDSAMYRCASRRGGANTGELFFGEGSRLTVL.